This T cell receptor (beta chain) stems from a study of blood T cell repertoires in COVID-19. Study background: Whether acute or convalescent, the COVID-19 samples came from the United States, Italy and Spain. In each case, the material was cDNA or gDNA derived from T cells, B-cell-depleted T cells, or PBMCs.

The V end lost 2 bases, the J end lost 1 base, and 7 bases lay between the germline ends. CDR3 size: 14 residues. Germline V gives CDR1 SGHRS, CDR2 YFSETQ. Produced via immunoSEQ multiplex PCR; TCRdb's table is partial and in-frame only. The repertoire has around 130,000 clones, under 95% of them found once; the top ten carry 4% to 5%. Sequencing was done on a sample of peripheral blood. This TCR came from a man in his fifties or sixties with COVID-19, enrolled during active disease. V gene TRBV5-1 combines with J gene TRBJ1-5; D remains unclear. CDR3 DNA: TGCGCCAGCAGCTTAGAGGGAAGCAATCAGCCCCAGCATTTT. Amino acids: CASSLEGSNQPQHF.